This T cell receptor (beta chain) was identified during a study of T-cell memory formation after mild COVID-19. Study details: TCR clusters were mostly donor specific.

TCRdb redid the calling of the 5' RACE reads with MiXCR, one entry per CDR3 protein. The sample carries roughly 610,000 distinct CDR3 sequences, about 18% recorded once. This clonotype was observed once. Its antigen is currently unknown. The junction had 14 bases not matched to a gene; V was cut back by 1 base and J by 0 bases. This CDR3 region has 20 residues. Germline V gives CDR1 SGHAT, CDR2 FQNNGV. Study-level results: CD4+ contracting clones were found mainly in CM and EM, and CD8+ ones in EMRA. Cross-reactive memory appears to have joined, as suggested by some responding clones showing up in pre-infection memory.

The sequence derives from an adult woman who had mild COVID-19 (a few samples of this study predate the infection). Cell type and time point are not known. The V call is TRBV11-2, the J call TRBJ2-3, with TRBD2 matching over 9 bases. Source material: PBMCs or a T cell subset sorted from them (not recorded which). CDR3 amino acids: CASSLGDGLAGKSSTDTQYF. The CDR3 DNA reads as TGTGCCAGCAGCTTAGGTGACGGTCTAGCGGGGAAAAGTAGCACAGATACGCAGTATTTT.